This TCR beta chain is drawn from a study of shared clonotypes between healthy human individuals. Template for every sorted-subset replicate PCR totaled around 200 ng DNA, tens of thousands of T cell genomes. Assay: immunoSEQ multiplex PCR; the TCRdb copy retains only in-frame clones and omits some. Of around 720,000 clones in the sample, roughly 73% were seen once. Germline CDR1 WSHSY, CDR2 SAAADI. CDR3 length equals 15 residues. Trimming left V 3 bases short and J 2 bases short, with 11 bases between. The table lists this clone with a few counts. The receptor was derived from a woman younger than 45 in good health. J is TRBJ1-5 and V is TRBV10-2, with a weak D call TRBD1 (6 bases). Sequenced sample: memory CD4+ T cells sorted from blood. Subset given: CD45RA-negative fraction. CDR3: CASSEVGARNQPQHF. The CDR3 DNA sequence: TGCGCCAGCAGTGAAGTGGGGGCTCGCAATCAGCCCCAGCATTTT.